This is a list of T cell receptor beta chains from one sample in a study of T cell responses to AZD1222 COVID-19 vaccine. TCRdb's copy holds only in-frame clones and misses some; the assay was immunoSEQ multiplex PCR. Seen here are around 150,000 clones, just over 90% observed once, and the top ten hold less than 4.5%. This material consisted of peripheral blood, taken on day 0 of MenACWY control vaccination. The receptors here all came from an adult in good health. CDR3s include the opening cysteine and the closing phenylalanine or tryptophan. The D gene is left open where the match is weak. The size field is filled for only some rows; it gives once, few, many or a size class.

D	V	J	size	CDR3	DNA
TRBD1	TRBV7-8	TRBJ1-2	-	CASSLGRQGHGYTF	TGTGCCAGCAGCTTGGGGCGACAGGGGCATGGCTACACCTTC
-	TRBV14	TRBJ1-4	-	CASSGPLLGEKLFF	TGTGCCAGCTCCGGGCCTCTCCTGGGTGAAAAACTGTTTTTT
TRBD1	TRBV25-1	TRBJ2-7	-	CASSVDREPYEQYF	TGTGCCAGCAGCGTCGACAGGGAGCCCTACGAGCAGTACTTC
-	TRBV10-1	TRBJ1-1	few	CASSESSWTKAFF	TGCGCCAGCAGTGAGTCGAGCTGGACAAAAGCTTTCTTT
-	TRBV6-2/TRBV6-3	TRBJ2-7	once	CASSSGTLSYEQYF	TGTGCCAGCAGTTCCGGGACTCTCTCCTACGAGCAGTACTTC
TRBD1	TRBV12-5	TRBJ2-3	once	CASGLGPRGQRTDTQYF	TGTGCTAGTGGTTTAGGGCCCAGGGGACAGCGCACAGATACGCAGTATTTT
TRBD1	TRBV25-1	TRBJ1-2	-	CASSDRTGDVYGYTF	TGTGCCAGCAGTGATCGGACAGGTGATGTATATGGCTACACCTTC
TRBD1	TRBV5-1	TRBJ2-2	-	CASSPSTGTGGIATGELFF	TGCGCCAGCAGCCCCTCAACTGGGACAGGGGGCATCGCAACCGGGGAGCTGTTTTTT
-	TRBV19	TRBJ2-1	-	CASSITGDTRYNEQFF	TGTGCCAGTAGTATTACGGGGGACACCCGCTACAATGAGCAGTTCTTC
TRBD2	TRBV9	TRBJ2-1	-	CASSAGTGTSGTYEQFF	TGTGCCAGCAGCGCCGGCACCGGGACTAGCGGGACGTATGAGCAGTTCTTC
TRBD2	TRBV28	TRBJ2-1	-	CASRLAGVNEQFF	TGTGCCAGCAGACTAGCGGGAGTCAATGAGCAGTTCTTC
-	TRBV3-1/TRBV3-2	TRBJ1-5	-	CASSRASGGGQPQHF	TGTGCCAGCAGCCGAGCTTCTGGAGGGGGTCAGCCCCAGCATTTT
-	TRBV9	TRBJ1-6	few	CASSVGVGENSPLHF	TGTGCCAGCAGCGTAGGTGTTGGTGAGAATTCACCCCTCCACTTT
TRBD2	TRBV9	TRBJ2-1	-	CASSAASGGLNNEQFF	TGTGCCAGCAGCGCAGCTAGCGGGGGGTTGAACAATGAGCAGTTCTTC
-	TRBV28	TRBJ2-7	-	CASSSSAGTPPLYEQYF	TGTGCCAGCAGTTCATCCGCTGGGACACCCCCTCTCTACGAGCAGTACTTC